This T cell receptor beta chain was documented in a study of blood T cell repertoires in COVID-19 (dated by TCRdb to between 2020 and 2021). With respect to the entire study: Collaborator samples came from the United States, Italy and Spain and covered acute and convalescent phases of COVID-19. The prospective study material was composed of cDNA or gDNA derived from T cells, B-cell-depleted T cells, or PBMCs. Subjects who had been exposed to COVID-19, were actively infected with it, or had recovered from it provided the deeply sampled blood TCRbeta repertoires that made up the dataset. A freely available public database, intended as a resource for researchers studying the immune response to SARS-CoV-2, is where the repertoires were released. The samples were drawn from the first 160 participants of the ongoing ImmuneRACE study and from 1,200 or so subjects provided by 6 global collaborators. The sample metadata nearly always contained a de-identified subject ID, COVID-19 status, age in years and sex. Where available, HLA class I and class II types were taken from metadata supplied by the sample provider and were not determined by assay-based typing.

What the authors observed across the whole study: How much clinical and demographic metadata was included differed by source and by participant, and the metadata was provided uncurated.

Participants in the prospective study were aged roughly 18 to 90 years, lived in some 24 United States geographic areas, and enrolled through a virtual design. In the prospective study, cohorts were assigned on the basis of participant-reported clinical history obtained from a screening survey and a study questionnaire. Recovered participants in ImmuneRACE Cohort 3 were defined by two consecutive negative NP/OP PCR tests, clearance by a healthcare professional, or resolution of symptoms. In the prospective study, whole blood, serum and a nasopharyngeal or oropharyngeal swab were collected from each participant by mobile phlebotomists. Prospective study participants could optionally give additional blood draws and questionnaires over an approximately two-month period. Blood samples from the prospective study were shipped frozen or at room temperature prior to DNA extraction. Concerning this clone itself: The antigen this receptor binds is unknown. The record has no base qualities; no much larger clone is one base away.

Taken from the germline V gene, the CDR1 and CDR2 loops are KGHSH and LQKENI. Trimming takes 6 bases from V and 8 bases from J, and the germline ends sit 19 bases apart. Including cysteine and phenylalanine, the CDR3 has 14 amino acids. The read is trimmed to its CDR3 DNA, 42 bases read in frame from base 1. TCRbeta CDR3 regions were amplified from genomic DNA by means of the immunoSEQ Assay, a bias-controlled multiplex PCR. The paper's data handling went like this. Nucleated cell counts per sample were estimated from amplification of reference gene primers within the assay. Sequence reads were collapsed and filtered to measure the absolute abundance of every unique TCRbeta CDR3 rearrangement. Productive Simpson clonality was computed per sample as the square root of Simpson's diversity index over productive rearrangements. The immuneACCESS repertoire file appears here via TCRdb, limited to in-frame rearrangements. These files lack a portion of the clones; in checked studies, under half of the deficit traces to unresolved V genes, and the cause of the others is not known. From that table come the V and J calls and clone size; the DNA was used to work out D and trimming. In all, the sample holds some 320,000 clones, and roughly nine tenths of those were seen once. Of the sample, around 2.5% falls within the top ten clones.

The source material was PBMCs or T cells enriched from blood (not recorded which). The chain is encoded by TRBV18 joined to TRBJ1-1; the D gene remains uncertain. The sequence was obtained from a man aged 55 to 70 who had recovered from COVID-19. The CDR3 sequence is CASSPAGSPREAFF. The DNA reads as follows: TGTGCCAGCTCTCCCGCCGGGAGCCCCCGGGAAGCTTTCTTT.